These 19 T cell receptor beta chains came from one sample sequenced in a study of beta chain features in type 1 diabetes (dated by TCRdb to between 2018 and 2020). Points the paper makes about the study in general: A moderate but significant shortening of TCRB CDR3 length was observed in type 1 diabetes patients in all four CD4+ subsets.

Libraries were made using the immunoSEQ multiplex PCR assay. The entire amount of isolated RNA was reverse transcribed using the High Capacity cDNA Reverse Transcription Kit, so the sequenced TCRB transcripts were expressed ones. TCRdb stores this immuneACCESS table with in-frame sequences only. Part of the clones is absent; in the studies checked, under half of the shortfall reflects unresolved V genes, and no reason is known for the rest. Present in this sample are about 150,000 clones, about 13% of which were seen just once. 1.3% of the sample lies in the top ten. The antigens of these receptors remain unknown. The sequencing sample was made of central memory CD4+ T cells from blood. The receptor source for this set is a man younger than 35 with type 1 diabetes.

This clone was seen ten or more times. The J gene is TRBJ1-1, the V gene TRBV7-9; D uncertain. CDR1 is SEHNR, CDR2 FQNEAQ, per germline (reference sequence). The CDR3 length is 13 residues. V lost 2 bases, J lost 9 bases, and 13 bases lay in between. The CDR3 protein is CASSLPLGSKAFF. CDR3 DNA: TGTGCCAGCAGCTTACCGTTGGGCAGCAAAGCTTTCTTT.

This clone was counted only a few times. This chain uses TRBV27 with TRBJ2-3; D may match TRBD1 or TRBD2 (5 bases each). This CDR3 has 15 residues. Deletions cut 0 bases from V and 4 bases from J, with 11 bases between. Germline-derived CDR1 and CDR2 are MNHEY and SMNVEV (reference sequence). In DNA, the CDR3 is TGTGCCAGCAGTTTATCGGGGACCGATCCAGATACGCAGTATTTT. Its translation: CASSLSGTDPDTQYF.

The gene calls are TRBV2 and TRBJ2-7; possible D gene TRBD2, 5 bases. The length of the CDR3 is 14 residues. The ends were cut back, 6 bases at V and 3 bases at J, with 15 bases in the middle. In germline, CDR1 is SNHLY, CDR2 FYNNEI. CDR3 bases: TGTGCCAGCAGGGGAACGGGGAGTTTCTACGAGCAGTACTTC. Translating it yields CASRGTGSFYEQYF.

For the CDR3, the DNA is TGTGCCAGCAGCGGACATTCCGGGACAGGGTCCTACAATGAGCAGTTCTTC. Its protein product is CASSGHSGTGSYNEQFF. The genes are TRBV9 and TRBJ2-1; 9 bases line up with TRBD1. Germline-derived CDR1 and CDR2 are SGDLS and YYNGEE. V dropped 3 bases and J dropped 1; count of bases not matched to a gene: 8. CDR3 length: 17 residues.

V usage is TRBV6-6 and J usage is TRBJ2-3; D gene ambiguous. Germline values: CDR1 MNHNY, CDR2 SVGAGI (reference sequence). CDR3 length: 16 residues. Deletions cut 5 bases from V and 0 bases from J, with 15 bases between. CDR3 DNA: TGTGCCAGCAGTCCTCAGACGGACGTGAGCACAGATACGCAGTATTTT. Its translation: CASSPQTDVSTDTQYF.

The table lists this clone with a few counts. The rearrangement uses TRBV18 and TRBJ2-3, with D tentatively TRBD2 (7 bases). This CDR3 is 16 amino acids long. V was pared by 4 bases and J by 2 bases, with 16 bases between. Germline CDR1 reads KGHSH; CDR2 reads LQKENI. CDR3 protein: CASSLYTGGATDTQYF. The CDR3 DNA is TGTGCCAGCTCACTCTACACGGGGGGCGCCACAGATACGCAGTATTTT.

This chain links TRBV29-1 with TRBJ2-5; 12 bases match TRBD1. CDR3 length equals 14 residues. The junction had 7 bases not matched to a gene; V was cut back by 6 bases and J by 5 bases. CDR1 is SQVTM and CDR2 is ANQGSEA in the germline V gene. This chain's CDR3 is CSVEGGTGGETQYF. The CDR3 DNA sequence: TGCAGCGTGGAGGGTGGGACAGGGGGCGAGACCCAGTACTTC.

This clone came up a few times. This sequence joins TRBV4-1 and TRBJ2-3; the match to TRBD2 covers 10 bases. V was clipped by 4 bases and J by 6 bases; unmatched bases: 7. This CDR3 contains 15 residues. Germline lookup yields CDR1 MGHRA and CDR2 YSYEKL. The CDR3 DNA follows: TGCGCCAGCAGCCCGGGTAGCGGGGGGTTGGATACGCAGTATTTT. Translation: CASSPGSGGLDTQYF.

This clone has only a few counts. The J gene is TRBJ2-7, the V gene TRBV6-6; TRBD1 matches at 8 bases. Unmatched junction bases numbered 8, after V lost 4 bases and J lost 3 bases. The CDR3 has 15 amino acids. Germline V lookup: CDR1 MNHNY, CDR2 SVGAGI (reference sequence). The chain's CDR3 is CASSSHDRGGYEQYF. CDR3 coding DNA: TGTGCCAGCAGTTCCCACGACAGGGGCGGCTACGAGCAGTACTTC.

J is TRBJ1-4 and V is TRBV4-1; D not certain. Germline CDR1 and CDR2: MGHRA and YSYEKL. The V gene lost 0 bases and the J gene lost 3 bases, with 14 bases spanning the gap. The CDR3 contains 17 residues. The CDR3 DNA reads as TGCGCCAGCAGCCAAGAAGGAGGGCAGGCGTCTAATGAAAAACTGTTTTTT. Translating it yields CASSQEGGQASNEKLFF.

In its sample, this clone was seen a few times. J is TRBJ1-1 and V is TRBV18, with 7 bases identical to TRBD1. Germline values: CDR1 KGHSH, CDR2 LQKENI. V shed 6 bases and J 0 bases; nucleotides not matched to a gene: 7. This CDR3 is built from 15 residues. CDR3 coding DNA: TGTGCCAGCTCGTACGACAGGGAGATGAACACTGAAGCTTTCTTT. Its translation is CASSYDREMNTEAFF.

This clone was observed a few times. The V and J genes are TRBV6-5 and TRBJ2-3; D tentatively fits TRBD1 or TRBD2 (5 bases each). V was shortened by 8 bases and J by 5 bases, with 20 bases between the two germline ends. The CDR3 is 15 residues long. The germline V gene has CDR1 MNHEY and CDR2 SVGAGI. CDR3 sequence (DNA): TGTGCCAGCGCCTCTAACGGGGCCTCCGGAGATACGCAGTATTTT. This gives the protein CASASNGASGDTQYF.

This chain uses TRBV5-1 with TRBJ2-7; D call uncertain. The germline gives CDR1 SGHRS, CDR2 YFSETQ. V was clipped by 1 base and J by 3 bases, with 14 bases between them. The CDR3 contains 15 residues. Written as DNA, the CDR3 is TGCGCCAGCAGCTTGAGTTCCGGGCAGAGCTACGAGCAGTACTTC. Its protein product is CASSLSSGQSYEQYF.

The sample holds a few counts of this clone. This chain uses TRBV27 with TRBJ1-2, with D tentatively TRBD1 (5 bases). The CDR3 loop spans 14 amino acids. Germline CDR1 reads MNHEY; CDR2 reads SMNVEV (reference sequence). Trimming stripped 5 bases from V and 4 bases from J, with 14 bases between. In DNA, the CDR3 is TGTGCCAGCAGTCGAACCGGACAATCCTATGGCTACACCTTC. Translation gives CASSRTGQSYGYTF.

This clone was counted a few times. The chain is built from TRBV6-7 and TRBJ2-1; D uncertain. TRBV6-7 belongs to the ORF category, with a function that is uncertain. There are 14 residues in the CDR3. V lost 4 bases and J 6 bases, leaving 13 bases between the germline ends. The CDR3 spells CASSSGPNANEQFF. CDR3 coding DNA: TGTGCCAGCAGTTCTGGACCGAATGCCAATGAGCAGTTCTTC.

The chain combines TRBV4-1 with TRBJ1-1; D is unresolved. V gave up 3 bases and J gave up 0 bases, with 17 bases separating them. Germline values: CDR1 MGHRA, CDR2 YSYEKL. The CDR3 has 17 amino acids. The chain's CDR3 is CASSQAFNPPMNTEAFF. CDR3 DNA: TGCGCCAGCAGCCAGGCTTTCAACCCCCCAATGAACACTGAAGCTTTCTTT.

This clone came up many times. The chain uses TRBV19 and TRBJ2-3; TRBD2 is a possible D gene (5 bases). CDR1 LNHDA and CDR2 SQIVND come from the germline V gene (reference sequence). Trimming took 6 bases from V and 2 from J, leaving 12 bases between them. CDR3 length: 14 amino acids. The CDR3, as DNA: TGTGCCAGTAGCGGACTGAAAGACACAGATACGCAGTATTTT. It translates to CASSGLKDTDTQYF.

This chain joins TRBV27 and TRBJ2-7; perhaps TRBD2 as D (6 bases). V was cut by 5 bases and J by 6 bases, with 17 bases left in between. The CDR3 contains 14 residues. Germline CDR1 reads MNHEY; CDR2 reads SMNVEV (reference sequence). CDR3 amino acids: CASSMGLTAAEQYF. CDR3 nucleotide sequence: TGTGCCAGCAGTATGGGACTTACTGCGGCCGAGCAGTACTTC.

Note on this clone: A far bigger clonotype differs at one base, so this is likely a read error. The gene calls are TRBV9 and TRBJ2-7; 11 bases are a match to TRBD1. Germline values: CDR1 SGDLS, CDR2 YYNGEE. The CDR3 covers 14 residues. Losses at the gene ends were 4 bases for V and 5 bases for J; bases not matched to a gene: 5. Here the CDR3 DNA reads TGTGCCAGCAGCCCGGGACAGGGGGGCAACGAGCAGTACTTC. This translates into CASSPGQGGNEQYF.